This T cell receptor (beta chain) was retrieved from a study of blood T cell repertoires in COVID-19 (dated by TCRdb to the early 2020s). For context, the study as a whole: The collaborator samples originated in the United States, Italy and Spain and spanned the acute and convalescent phases of COVID-19. The material from the prospective study consisted of cDNA or gDNA derived from T cells, B-cell-depleted T cells, or PBMCs. Subjects who had been exposed to COVID-19, were actively infected with it, or had recovered from it provided the deeply sampled blood TCRbeta repertoires that made up the dataset. The repertoires were released in a freely available public database intended as a resource for research on the immune response to SARS-CoV-2. Samples were obtained from the ongoing ImmuneRACE study (first 160 participants) and from over a thousand subjects provided by 6 global collaborators. Sample metadata almost always included a de-identified subject ID, COVID-19 status, age in years and sex. Where available, HLA class I and class II types were obtained from metadata supplied by the sample provider rather than from assay-based typing.

Collaborating institutions collected whole blood in K2EDTA tubes following their own protocols. For TCRbeta analysis, collaborator samples were shipped as frozen whole blood, as isolated PBMCs, or as DNA extracted from either sample type. Points the paper makes about the study in general: The quantity of clinical and demographic metadata differed by source and by participant and was supplied without curation.

Comments on this clone: The target of this receptor is not known. No qualities accompany the bases; no much larger clone lies one base away.

TCRbeta CDR3 regions were amplified from genomic DNA by means of the immunoSEQ Assay, a bias-controlled multiplex PCR. The source study handled its data this way. The number of nucleated cells in each sample was estimated by amplification of reference gene primers within the assay. To quantify the absolute abundance of each unique TCRbeta CDR3 rearrangement, sequence reads were collapsed and filtered. For each sample, productive Simpson clonality was calculated as the square root of Simpson's diversity index across productive rearrangements. TCRdb limited this immuneACCESS table to in-frame rearrangements with V and J called. A share of clones is missing; checked studies link under half to unresolved V genes, and the rest is unexplained. V and J calls plus clone size are reproduced from that table; the DNA served to infer D and trimming. The sample includes fewer than 110,000 clones, with approximately 87% observed a single time. Around 10% of the sample rests with the top ten.

Trimming leaves V shorter by 5 bases and J shorter by 2 bases, with the junction holding 2 bases beyond the gene matches. Measured from the cysteine to the phenylalanine, the CDR3 is 14 residues long. Just CDR3 DNA is preserved here, 42 bases in frame from base 1. The germline V gene specifies SNHLY as CDR1 and FYNNEI as CDR2. What was sequenced was peripheral blood. The chain employs TRBV2 and TRBJ2-3; 9 bases in between match TRBD1. This clonotype originated in a woman in her thirties with acute or convalescent COVID-19. The sequence in DNA is TGTGCCAGCAGTCGGGACAGGGACACAGATACGCAGTATTTT. Its amino acids are CASSRDRDTDTQYF.